Here is one T cell receptor (beta chain) with its context. The data belong to a study of blood T cell repertoires in COVID-19. The wider study: The samples span acute and convalescent COVID-19 from the United States, Italy and Spain.

In the original processing: Nucleated cell number was recorded as an estimate derived from reference gene primer amplification. The assay was immunoSEQ multiplex PCR, and TCRdb's table has in-frame clones only and misses some. V, J and clone size are those of that table, while D and trimming were read from the DNA. The sample has some 80,000 clones; about three quarters are singletons. The TCR originated in a woman older than 75 with active or convalescent COVID-19. The material sequenced was peripheral blood.

CDR3 loop: CSVRGLAVETQYF. Here the CDR3 DNA reads TGCAGCGTTCGGGGACTAGCGGTCGAGACCCAGTACTTC. This chain connects TRBV29-1 to TRBJ2-5, with 11 bases fitting TRBD2. The CDR3 totals 13 residues. The trim removed 5 bases at V and 5 bases at J, leaving 4 bases unmatched. Germline CDR1 and CDR2: SQVTM and ANQGSEA.